These T cell receptor beta chains were read from a single sample in a study of cytomegalovirus exposure and HLA in healthy donors. This table comes from immunoSEQ multiplex PCR, and its TCRdb copy is limited to in-frame clones, with some not included. The sample holds fewer than 85,000 clones. Sequencing was performed on PBMCs. The receptors were gathered from a man aged 25 to 40 in good health and CMV-seronegative. Both conserved end residues are part of each CDR3. Each record gives: D gene, J gene, V gene, CDR3 protein, CDR3 DNA. D genes are given only for firm matches.

d_gene: TRBD2
j_gene: TRBJ2-1
v_gene: TRBV5-1
CDR3aa: CASSLALAGYYNEQFF
CDR3nt: TGCGCCAGCAGCTTAGCACTAGCGGGATACTACAATGAGCAGTTCTTC

d_gene: TRBD1
j_gene: TRBJ2-7
v_gene: TRBV27
CDR3aa: CASSLSPGTGAYEQYF
CDR3nt: TGTGCCAGCAGTTTAAGCCCCGGGACAGGAGCCTACGAGCAGTACTTC

d_gene: TRBD1
j_gene: TRBJ2-7
v_gene: TRBV9
CDR3aa: CASSVAPDRVGEQYF
CDR3nt: TGTGCCAGCAGCGTAGCTCCCGACAGGGTCGGCGAGCAGTACTTC

d_gene: -
j_gene: TRBJ1-2
v_gene: TRBV4-1
CDR3aa: CASSQDQRTGGLSYGYTF
CDR3nt: TGCGCCAGCAGCCAAGATCAACGGACGGGGGGGCTGTCCTATGGCTACACCTTC

d_gene: -
j_gene: TRBJ2-7
v_gene: TRBV7-2
CDR3aa: CATRETGRNEQYF
CDR3nt: TGTGCCACGAGGGAGACAGGGAGGAACGAGCAGTACTTC

d_gene: -
j_gene: TRBJ1-1
v_gene: TRBV18
CDR3aa: CASSPGQDTEAFF
CDR3nt: TGTGCCAGCTCACCGGGGCAGGACACTGAAGCTTTCTTT

d_gene: -
j_gene: TRBJ2-7
v_gene: TRBV6-1
CDR3aa: CASSELRGLPTYEQYF
CDR3nt: TGTGCCAGCAGTGAACTTAGAGGTCTGCCCACCTACGAGCAGTACTTC

d_gene: -
j_gene: TRBJ1-1
v_gene: TRBV6-5
CDR3aa: CASRHPEEAVFF
CDR3nt: TGTGCCAGCAGACACCCGGAGGAGGCCGTTTTCTTT

d_gene: -
j_gene: TRBJ2-5
v_gene: TRBV4-1
CDR3aa: CASSQETWRGETQYF
CDR3nt: TGCGCCAGCAGCCAAGAAACCTGGAGGGGCGAGACCCAGTACTTC

d_gene: TRBD2
j_gene: TRBJ2-2
v_gene: TRBV9
CDR3aa: CASSSSGRNTGELFF
CDR3nt: TGTGCCAGCAGCTCCAGCGGGAGAAACACCGGGGAGCTGTTTTTT

d_gene: -
j_gene: TRBJ1-1
v_gene: TRBV7-2
CDR3aa: CASSLDGEGNTEAFF
CDR3nt: TGTGCCAGCAGCTTAGATGGGGAGGGAAACACTGAAGCTTTCTTT

d_gene: TRBD2
j_gene: TRBJ2-1
v_gene: TRBV29-1
CDR3aa: CSVSPPGLDNEQFF
CDR3nt: TGCAGCGTTTCGCCCCCCGGACTAGACAATGAGCAGTTCTTC

d_gene: TRBD1
j_gene: TRBJ1-4
v_gene: TRBV7-8
CDR3aa: CASSSRQGRSEKLFF
CDR3nt: TGTGCCAGCAGCTCAAGACAGGGGAGGAGTGAAAAACTGTTTTTT

d_gene: TRBD1
j_gene: TRBJ1-6
v_gene: TRBV6-6
CDR3aa: CASSLPGQGKYSPLHF
CDR3nt: TGTGCCAGCAGTTTACCGGGACAGGGGAAGTATTCACCCCTCCACTTT

d_gene: -
j_gene: TRBJ2-7
v_gene: TRBV10-2
CDR3aa: CASSDPDLSSYEQYF
CDR3nt: TGCGCCAGCAGTGACCCTGACTTGAGCTCCTACGAGCAGTACTTC

d_gene: -
j_gene: TRBJ1-2
v_gene: TRBV6-5
CDR3aa: CASSYWDTTIYGYTF
CDR3nt: TGTGCCAGCAGTTACTGGGACACCACTATTTATGGCTACACCTTC

d_gene: TRBD2
j_gene: TRBJ2-5
v_gene: TRBV5-1
CDR3aa: CASSLGGLAGGYQETQYF
CDR3nt: TGCGCCAGCAGCTTGGGCGGGCTGGCGGGGGGTTACCAAGAGACCCAGTACTTC

d_gene: -
j_gene: TRBJ1-2
v_gene: TRBV29-1
CDR3aa: CSTGSSYGYTF
CDR3nt: TGCAGCACAGGGTCGAGCTATGGCTACACCTTC

d_gene: -
j_gene: TRBJ2-3
v_gene: TRBV7-6
CDR3aa: CASSLRQMQYF
CDR3nt: TGTGCCAGCAGCTTGAGACAGATGCAGTATTTT

d_gene: -
j_gene: TRBJ1-2
v_gene: TRBV6-5
CDR3aa: CASSYLARGSSGYTF
CDR3nt: TGTGCCAGCAGTTACTTAGCCAGGGGCAGCTCTGGCTACACCTTC

d_gene: -
j_gene: TRBJ1-1
v_gene: TRBV9
CDR3aa: CASSVTAGGETEAFF
CDR3nt: TGTGCCAGCAGCGTTACAGCCGGTGGGGAGACTGAAGCTTTCTTT

d_gene: TRBD1
j_gene: TRBJ2-7
v_gene: TRBV5-1
CDR3aa: CASSLSTGSYEQYF
CDR3nt: TGCGCCAGCAGCTTGTCGACAGGGAGCTACGAGCAGTACTTC

d_gene: -
j_gene: TRBJ1-1
v_gene: TRBV29-1
CDR3aa: CSLKKDRNTEAFF
CDR3nt: TGCAGCTTGAAAAAAGACAGGAACACTGAAGCTTTCTTT

d_gene: TRBD1
j_gene: TRBJ1-2
v_gene: TRBV11-2
CDR3aa: CASSLDPLGVGQALYTF
CDR3nt: TGTGCCAGCAGCTTAGACCCCCTTGGTGTGGGACAGGCCCTCTACACCTTC

d_gene: -
j_gene: TRBJ2-7
v_gene: TRBV4-1
CDR3aa: CASSLKLGGDEQYF
CDR3nt: TGCGCCAGCAGCCTAAAGCTCGGTGGAGACGAGCAGTACTTC

d_gene: -
j_gene: TRBJ2-5
v_gene: TRBV7-2
CDR3aa: CASSVYETQYF
CDR3nt: TGTGCCAGCAGCGTTTATGAGACCCAGTACTTC